Listed here is a single T cell receptor beta chain. Its target antigen remains unknown. Base-call qualities are not available, and no considerably larger clone is one nucleotide away. This entry comes from a study of human T cells and chemical hapten exposure (dated by TCRdb to the early 2020s). As for the study more broadly: Libraries were combined into a pool for sequencing, and differences in TCR yield between samples came mainly from small differences in library volumes within the pool. The study tracked peripheral blood TCR repertoire changes in vivo during primary and secondary sensitization to the hapten diphenylcyclopropenone (DPC) in alopecia patients. Both TCR alpha and TCR beta chains were sequenced from each blood RNA sample.

Including cysteine and phenylalanine, the CDR3 has 12 amino acids. Of the read, only the CDR3 DNA is kept; its 36 bases are in frame from base 1. At the junction V is shortened by 2 bases and J by 5 bases, with 4 bases in between. CDR1 SEHNR and CDR2 FQNEAQ are derived from the germline V gene (reference sequence). Total RNA was extracted from unfractionated whole blood collected in Tempus Blood RNA tubes. As TCR sequencing controls, five healthy volunteers were used, with blood taken at day 0, 2 weeks and 6 weeks. Library generation was performed with 5' RACE. TCRdb names Illumina MiSeq as the instrument used. During library preparation, unique molecular identifiers were attached to individual cDNA molecules so that TCRs could be counted in a quantitative, reproducible way. Per the source publication's procedure: A median of about 87,000 TCRs per sample was observed, with a range of 23,224 to 690,600. V, J and CDR3 annotation of the TCR reads was performed with the Decombinator software suite. To make PS versus PT1 abundance plots, every sample was subsampled to the same number of TCRs (28,000). TCRs were defined as expanded if absent before sensitization and observed at least eight times at the 2-week time point. Clones were called with MiXCR by TCRdb after fastp trimmed the public reads at Q25, and only in-frame beta chains were retained. Entries that share a CDR3 protein sequence are merged under the most common genes and DNA. For this entry, the V and J calls and clone size follow TCRdb and not the study's own pipeline. Counted in this sample were more than 140,000 distinct CDR3 sequences; approximately 4% of them appeared once. The top ten constitute around 1.5% of the sample.

The investigation overall reported the following: DPC sensitization did not change how many TCRs were above 1 in 1000 frequency, and no evidence was found of alterations in global repertoire structure. Repeated subsampling changed both the strength of the expansion versus patch-test correlation and the threshold at which the correlation became significant.

The receptor was derived from a female donor in good health. The receptor chain draws on TRBV7-9 and TRBJ1-5, with an unclear D gene assignment. CDR3 region: CASSLSHQPQHF. The nucleotides are TGTGCCAGCAGCTTATCCCATCAGCCCCAGCATTTT.